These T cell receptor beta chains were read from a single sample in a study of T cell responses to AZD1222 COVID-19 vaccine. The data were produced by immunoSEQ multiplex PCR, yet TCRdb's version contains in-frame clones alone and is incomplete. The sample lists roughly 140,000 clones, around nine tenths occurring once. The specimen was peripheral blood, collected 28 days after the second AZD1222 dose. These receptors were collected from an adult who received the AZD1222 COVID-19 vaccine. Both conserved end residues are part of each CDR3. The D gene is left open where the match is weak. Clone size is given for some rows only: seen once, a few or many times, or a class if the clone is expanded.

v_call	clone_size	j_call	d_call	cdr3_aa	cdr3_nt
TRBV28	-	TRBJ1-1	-	CASSPGQSFSTEAFF	TGTGCCAGCAGCCCGGGACAATCGTTTTCCACTGAAGCTTTCTTT
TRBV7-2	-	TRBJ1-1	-	CASSLHRRVYTEAFF	TGTGCCAGCAGCTTGCACCGTAGGGTGTACACTGAAGCTTTCTTT
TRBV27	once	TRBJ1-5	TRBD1	CASRTTGGYQPQHF	TGTGCCAGCAGAACGACAGGGGGCTATCAGCCCCAGCATTTT
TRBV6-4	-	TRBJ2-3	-	CASSDWGLAAPLGTQYF	TGTGCCAGCAGTGACTGGGGGCTAGCGGCACCATTAGGTACGCAGTATTTT
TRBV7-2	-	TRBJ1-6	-	CASSLGLDYNSPLHF	TGTGCCAGCAGCTTAGGGCTGGACTATAATTCACCCCTCCACTTT
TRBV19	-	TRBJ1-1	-	CATVTITGGREAFF	TGTGCCACCGTAACTATTACGGGGGGCCGGGAAGCTTTCTTT
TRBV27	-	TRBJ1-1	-	CASSPRAGATTEAFF	TGTGCCAGCAGTCCCCGCGCGGGGGCTACCACTGAAGCTTTCTTT
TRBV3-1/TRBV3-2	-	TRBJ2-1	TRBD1	CASSQDSLGRTGGPYNEQFF	TGTGCCAGCAGCCAAGATTCTCTCGGGCGCACAGGGGGCCCATACAATGAGCAGTTCTTC
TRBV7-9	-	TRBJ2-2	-	CASSPPWGALGELFF	TGTGCCAGCAGCCCCCCTTGGGGGGCGCTCGGGGAGCTGTTTTTT
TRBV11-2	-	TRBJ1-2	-	CASSLEYRVASGYTF	TGTGCCAGCAGCTTAGAGTACAGGGTCGCCTCGGGCTACACCTTC
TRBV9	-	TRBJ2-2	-	CASSVGGNTGELFF	TGTGCCAGCAGCGTAGGAGGGAACACCGGGGAGCTGTTTTTT
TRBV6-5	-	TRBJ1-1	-	CASSSGVGTEAFF	TGTGCCAGCAGTTCAGGGGTAGGGACTGAAGCTTTCTTT
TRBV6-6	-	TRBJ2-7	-	CASSGRLGPYEQYF	TGTGCCAGCAGCGGACGGCTGGGCCCCTACGAGCAGTACTTC
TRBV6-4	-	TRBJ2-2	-	CASSASPGTGELFF	TGTGCCAGCAGTGCCTCGCCTGGCACCGGGGAGCTGTTTTTT
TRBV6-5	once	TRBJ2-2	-	CASSYSALETGELFF	TGTGCCAGCAGTTACTCTGCGTTGGAGACCGGGGAGCTGTTTTTT
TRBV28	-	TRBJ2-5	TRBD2	CAAIAGGQETQYF	TGTGCGGCCATAGCGGGGGGGCAAGAGACCCAGTACTTC
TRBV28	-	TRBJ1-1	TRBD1	CASSAAYTGDTEAFF	TGTGCCAGCAGTGCGGCCTACACAGGGGACACTGAAGCTTTCTTT
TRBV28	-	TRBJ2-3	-	CASSPSTDTQYF	TGTGCCAGCAGTCCGAGCACAGATACGCAGTATTTT
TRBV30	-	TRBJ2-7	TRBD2	CAWRKAGVHEQYF	TGTGCCTGGAGGAAAGCGGGAGTCCACGAGCAGTACTTC
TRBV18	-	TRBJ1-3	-	CASSPGGQANTIYF	TGTGCCAGCTCACCAGGGGGGCAAGCAAACACCATATATTTT